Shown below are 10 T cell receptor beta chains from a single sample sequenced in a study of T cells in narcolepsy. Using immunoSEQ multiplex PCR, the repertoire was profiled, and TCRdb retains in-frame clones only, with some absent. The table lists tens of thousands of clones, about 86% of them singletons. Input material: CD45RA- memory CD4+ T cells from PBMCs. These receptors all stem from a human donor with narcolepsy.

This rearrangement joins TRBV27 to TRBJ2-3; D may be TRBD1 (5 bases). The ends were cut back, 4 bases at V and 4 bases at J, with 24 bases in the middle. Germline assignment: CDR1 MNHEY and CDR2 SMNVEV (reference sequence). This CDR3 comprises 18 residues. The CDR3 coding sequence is TGTGCCAGCAGTTCCCCCTTGAGGCAGAAGGGGAACGCAGATACGCAGTATTTT. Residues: CASSSPLRQKGNADTQYF.

CDR3 DNA sequence: TGCGCCAGCAGCCGGAGACCCGAGGGGCAAGAGACCCAGTACTTC. It translates to CASSRRPEGQETQYF. The V gene is TRBV5-1, the J gene TRBJ2-5, with D possibly being TRBD1 or TRBD2 (5 bases each). CDR1 and CDR2 (germline): SGHRS, YFSETQ. The V and J ends lost 4 bases and 2 bases respectively, with 15 bases between them. CDR3 length: 15 residues.

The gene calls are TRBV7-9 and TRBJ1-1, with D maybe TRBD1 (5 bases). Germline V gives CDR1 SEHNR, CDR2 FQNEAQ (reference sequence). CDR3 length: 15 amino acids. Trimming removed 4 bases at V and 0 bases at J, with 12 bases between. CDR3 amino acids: CASSSEGTVNTEAFF. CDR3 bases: TGTGCCAGCAGCTCCGAAGGGACGGTGAACACTGAAGCTTTCTTT.

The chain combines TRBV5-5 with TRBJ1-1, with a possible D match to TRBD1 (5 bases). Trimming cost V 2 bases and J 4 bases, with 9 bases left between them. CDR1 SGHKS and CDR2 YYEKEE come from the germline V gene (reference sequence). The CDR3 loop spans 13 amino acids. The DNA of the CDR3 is TGTGCCAGCAGCTTCGGGGGGTTCACTGAAGCTTTCTTT. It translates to CASSFGGFTEAFF.

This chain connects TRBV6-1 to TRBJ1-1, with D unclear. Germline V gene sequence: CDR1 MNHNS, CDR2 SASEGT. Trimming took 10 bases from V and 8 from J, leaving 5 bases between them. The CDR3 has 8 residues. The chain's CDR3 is CATQEAFF. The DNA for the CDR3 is TGTGCCACCCAAGAAGCTTTCTTT.

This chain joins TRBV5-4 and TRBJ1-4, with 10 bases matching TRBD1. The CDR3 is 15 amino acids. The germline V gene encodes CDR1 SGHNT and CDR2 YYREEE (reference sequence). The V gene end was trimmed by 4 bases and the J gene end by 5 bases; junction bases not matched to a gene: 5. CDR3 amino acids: CASSPGQGINEKLFF. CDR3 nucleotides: TGTGCCAGCAGCCCGGGACAGGGGATCAATGAAAAACTGTTTTTT.

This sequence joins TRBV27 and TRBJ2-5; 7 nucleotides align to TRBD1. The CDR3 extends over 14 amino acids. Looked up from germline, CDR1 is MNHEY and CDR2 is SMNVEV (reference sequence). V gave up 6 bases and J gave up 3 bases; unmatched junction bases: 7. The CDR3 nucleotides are TGTGCCAGCAGCCGGACGACAGGGAAAGAGACCCAGTACTTC. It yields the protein CASSRTTGKETQYF.

CDR3 region: CASSSDYGTGDGYTF. CDR3 sequence (DNA): TGTGCCAGCAGCTCCGACTACGGGACAGGAGATGGCTACACCTTC. V and J are TRBV7-9 and TRBJ1-2; TRBD1 agrees at 8 bases. The V gene end was trimmed by 4 bases and the J gene end by 6 bases; junction bases not matched to a gene: 10. Germline V gene sequence: CDR1 SEHNR, CDR2 FQNEAQ (reference sequence). This CDR3 contains 15 residues.

This CDR3 is CASSVGQSRSGELFF. CDR3 in DNA: TGTGCCAGCAGCGTAGGCCAAAGTCGGAGCGGGGAGCTGTTTTTT. The chain combines TRBV9 with TRBJ2-2; D call uncertain. The CDR3 contains 15 residues. Germline CDR1 SGDLS, CDR2 YYNGEE. Trimming cost V 0 bases and J 7 bases, with 13 bases left between them.

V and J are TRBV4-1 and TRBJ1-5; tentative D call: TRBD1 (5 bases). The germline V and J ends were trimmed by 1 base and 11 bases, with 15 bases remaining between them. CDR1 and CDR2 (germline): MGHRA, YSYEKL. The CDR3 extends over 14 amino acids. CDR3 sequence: CASSQGRGELAQHF. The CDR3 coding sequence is TGCGCCAGCAGCCAAGGCCGGGGGGAGCTGGCCCAGCATTTT.